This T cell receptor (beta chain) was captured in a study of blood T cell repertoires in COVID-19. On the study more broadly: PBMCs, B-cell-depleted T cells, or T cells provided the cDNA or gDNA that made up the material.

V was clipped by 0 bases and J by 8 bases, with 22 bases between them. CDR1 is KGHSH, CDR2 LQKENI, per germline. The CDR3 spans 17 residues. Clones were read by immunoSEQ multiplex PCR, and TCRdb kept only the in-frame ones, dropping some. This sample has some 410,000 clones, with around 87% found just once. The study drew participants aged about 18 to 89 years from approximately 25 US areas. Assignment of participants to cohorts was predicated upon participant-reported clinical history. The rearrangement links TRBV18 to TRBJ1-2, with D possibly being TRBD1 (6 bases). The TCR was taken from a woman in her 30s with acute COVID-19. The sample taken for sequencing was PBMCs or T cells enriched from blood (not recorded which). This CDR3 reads CASSPPNTVTGSGGYTF. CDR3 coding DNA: TGTGCCAGCTCACCACCTAACACGGTGACAGGATCGGGGGGCTACACCTTC.